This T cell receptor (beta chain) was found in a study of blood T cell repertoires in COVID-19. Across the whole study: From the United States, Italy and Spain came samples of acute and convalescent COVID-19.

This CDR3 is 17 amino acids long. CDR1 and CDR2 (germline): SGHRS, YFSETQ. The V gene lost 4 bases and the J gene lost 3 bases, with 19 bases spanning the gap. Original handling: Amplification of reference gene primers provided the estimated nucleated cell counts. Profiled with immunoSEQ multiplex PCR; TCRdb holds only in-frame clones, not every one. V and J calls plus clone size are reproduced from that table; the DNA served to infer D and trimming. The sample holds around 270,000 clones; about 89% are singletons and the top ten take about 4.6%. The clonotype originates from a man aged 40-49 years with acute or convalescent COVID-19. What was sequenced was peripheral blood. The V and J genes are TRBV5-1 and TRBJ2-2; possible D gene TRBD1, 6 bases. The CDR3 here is CASSREMWGHDTGELFF. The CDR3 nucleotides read TGCGCCAGCAGCCGTGAAATGTGGGGGCACGACACCGGGGAGCTGTTTTTT.